This record covers a single T cell receptor (beta chain). This record belongs to a study of technical replicates of blood from a handful of donors. Measured with immunoSEQ multiplex PCR; TCRdb has only the in-frame clones, and not every one. The sample contains around 92,000 clones, around 95% of which appear only once. The CDR3 loop spans 16 amino acids. The germline V gene encodes CDR1 MNHEY and CDR2 SMNVEV (reference sequence). The V and J ends lost 1 base and 0 bases, in that order; junction bases with no gene match: 4. Sequencing was carried out using T cells isolated from PBMCs. V and J are TRBV27 and TRBJ2-3, with TRBD2 identical over 7 bases. The TCR was taken from a human donor in good health. CDR3 in amino acids: CASSLLLAVSTDTQYF. CDR3 nucleotides: TGTGCCAGCAGTTTATTGCTAGCGGTTAGCACAGATACGCAGTATTTT.